This record looks at one T cell receptor beta chain sequence and its context. What it binds is not known. Library construction involved attaching unique molecular identifiers to individual cDNA molecules, which allowed quantitative, reproducible TCR counting. TCRdb recomputed calls from the RACE reads with MiXCR, one row per CDR3 protein. The data show roughly 70,000 distinct CDR3 sequences, approximately 29% seen once. As for time point: patch test 1, 2 weeks after DPC sensitization. Treatment described: therapeutic diphenylcyclopropenone sensitization with weekly scalp DPC. Every donor had alopecia and was 18 to 70 years old; all were suitable for DPC. Trimming took off 2 bases at V and 2 bases at J, with 13 bases between the two ends. Looked up from germline, CDR1 is MNHEY and CDR2 is SMNVEV (reference sequence). The CDR3 spans 16 residues. The sample comes from a study of human T cells and chemical hapten exposure. General study findings and limits: Expanded TCRs created a significantly greater count of big CDR3 similarity clusters than controls did.

The sequencing used whole blood, collected in connection with sensitization to the hapten diphenylcyclopropenone (DPC). This sequence was found in a man aged 35 to 55 with alopecia areata. Some clones in this sample may be carry-over from other donors' samples. V usage is TRBV27 and J usage is TRBJ2-4; D is undetermined. The CDR3 sequence is CASSLRWLGSKNIQYF. Written as DNA, the CDR3 is TGTGCCAGCAGTTTACGGTGGTTAGGATCCAAAAACATTCAGTACTTC.